This entry lists 23 T cell receptor beta chains sequenced from one sample in a study of Ad26.COV2.S vaccination and SARS-CoV-2 variants (dated by TCRdb to the early 2020s). Taken with the paper, the label for treatment or condition translates to: 19 received Ad26.COV2.S at low or high dose, single or two shots; a few received placebo; per-sample allocation not given. For vaccine and placebo recipients, repertoires were sequenced using samples collected on day 63 after the first injection. Libraries were made using the immunoSEQ multiplex PCR assay. The table comes from immuneACCESS by way of TCRdb, which keeps in-frame sequences with V and J called. Part of the clones is missing from these tables; in studies checked, under half for an unresolved V gene and the rest for unknown reasons. Across this sample there are around 340,000 clones, with 88% seen only once. 6.4% of the sample is in the top ten clones.

The sample here was peripheral blood, taken in a trial of Ad26.COV2.S vaccine versus placebo. Every receptor here comes from a person aged 18 to 59 who received the Ad26.COV2.S COVID-19 vaccine or a placebo.

The V gene is TRBV9, the J gene TRBJ2-5, with TRBD2 matching 15 bases. Germline-derived CDR1 and CDR2 are SGDLS and YYNGEE. This CDR3 has 16 residues. The J segment lost 5 bases and the V segment lost 4 bases, leaving 6 bases of the junction unmatched. The DNA for the CDR3 is TGTGCCAGCAGCTTACCCGGGACTAGCGGGGGGGAGACCCAGTACTTC. Encoded protein: CASSLPGTSGGETQYF.

This clone was seen only once. This chain links TRBV2 with TRBJ1-4; tentative D call: TRBD1 (6 bases). CDR1 is SNHLY and CDR2 is FYNNEI in the germline V gene. The CDR3 length is 17 residues. Between the trimmed V and J ends, which lost 6 bases and 2 bases, there was a span of 19 bases. The CDR3 loop reads CASRPRGGALTNEKLFF. The CDR3 DNA follows: TGTGCCAGCAGGCCACGCGGGGGGGCGCTGACTAATGAAAAACTGTTTTTT.

This clone was observed a single time. The chain combines TRBV12-5 with TRBJ1-1; the D is unclear. Germline V gene lookup returns CDR1 LGHNT and CDR2 FRNRAP. The V gene lost 0 bases and the J gene lost 4 bases, with 12 bases spanning the gap. This CDR3 spans 15 amino acids. The CDR3 sequence is CASGLVGGRGTEAFF. The CDR3 DNA reads as TGTGCTAGTGGTTTGGTAGGTGGACGGGGCACTGAAGCTTTCTTT. Using reference TRBV12-5 and TRBJ1-1 for the parts outside the CDR3, the full variable domain is DARVTQTPRHKVTEMGQEVTMRCQPILGHNTVFWYRQTMMQGLELLAYFRNRAPLDDSGMPKDRFSAEMPDATLATLKIQPSEPRDSAVYFCASGLVGGRGTEAFFGQGTRLTVV.

This chain uses TRBV27 with TRBJ1-6, with TRBD1 matching over 7 bases. In germline, CDR1 is MNHEY, CDR2 SMNVEV (reference sequence). CDR3 length: 13 residues. The trim removed 8 bases at V and 9 bases at J, leaving 7 bases unmatched. The DNA for the CDR3 is TGTGCCAGCGCTCGGGACAGCGTTTCACCCCTCCACTTT. It codes for CASARDSVSPLHF.

J is TRBJ2-6 and V is TRBV9; TRBD1 matches at 10 bases. J was trimmed by 0 bases and V by 3 bases; bases with no gene match: 3. Germline CDR1 is SGDLS and CDR2 is YYNGEE. The CDR3 covers 17 residues. The DNA of the CDR3 is TGTGCCAGCAGCGCGACAGGGGGCCTCTCTGGGGCCAACGTCCTGACTTTC. It translates to CASSATGGLSGANVLTF.

The chain is built from TRBV5-1 and TRBJ1-1; no firm D call. This CDR3 spans 14 amino acids. With 0 bases removed from V and 5 bases from J, the gap between germline ends came to 11 bases. Germline loops: CDR1 SGHRS, CDR2 YFSETQ. CDR3: CASSLGDPGTEAFF. CDR3 sequence (DNA): TGCGCCAGCAGCTTGGGAGATCCGGGGACTGAAGCTTTCTTT.

The J gene is TRBJ2-5, the V gene TRBV14, with a tentative D call TRBD1 (6 bases). V was shortened by 2 bases and J by 2 bases, with 12 bases between the two germline ends. CDR3 length: 15 amino acids. Germline assignment: CDR1 SGHDN and CDR2 FVKESK. The CDR3: CASSQKKGQQETQYF. CDR3 DNA sequence: TGTGCCAGCAGCCAAAAAAAAGGACAGCAAGAGACCCAGTACTTC.

V is TRBV9 and J is TRBJ1-1, with D tentatively TRBD1 (6 bases). CDR1 SGDLS and CDR2 YYNGEE come from the germline V gene. Trimming removed 3 bases at V and 1 base at J, with 10 bases between. The CDR3 sequence is 14 residues long. CDR3 sequence (DNA): TGTGCCAGCAGCGGGGGACACCGGAACACTGAAGCTTTCTTT. It yields the protein CASSGGHRNTEAFF.

The genes are TRBV7-9 and TRBJ2-1; D is possibly TRBD2 (6 bases). Trimming cost V 4 bases and J 0 bases, with 16 bases left between them. The CDR3 length is 17 residues. The V gene's germline CDR1 is SEHNR and CDR2 FQNEAQ (reference sequence). For the CDR3, the DNA is TGTGCCAGCAGCTCCTCCCAGGCGGGGAGCTCCTACAATGAGCAGTTCTTC. Protein sequence: CASSSSQAGSSYNEQFF.

J is TRBJ1-5 and V is TRBV18; D remains unclear. V was trimmed by 2 bases and J by 0 bases, leaving 11 bases between them. The CDR3 covers 16 residues. In germline, CDR1 is KGHSH, CDR2 LQKENI. The CDR3 nucleotides are TGTGCCAGCTCACCATGGGCAGTTAATAGCAATCAGCCCCAGCATTTT. Protein: CASSPWAVNSNQPQHF.

The CDR3 region is CASSSRSLVEETQYF. In DNA, the CDR3 is TGTGCCAGCAGCTCGCGTAGTTTAGTAGAAGAGACCCAGTACTTC. V usage is TRBV7-9 and J usage is TRBJ2-5; no clear D. The germline V gene has CDR1 SEHNR and CDR2 FQNEAQ (reference sequence). Trimming took off 4 bases at V and 3 bases at J, with 15 bases between the two ends. The CDR3 is 15 amino acids.

The rearrangement joins TRBV3-1 (or the pseudogene TRBV3-2) to TRBJ1-3, with unresolved D. The length of the CDR3 is 14 residues. The germline V gene encodes CDR1 LGHDT and CDR2 YNNKEL (reference sequence). The V end was cut by 2 bases, the J end by 3 bases, with 8 bases between. DNA of the CDR3: TGTGCCAGCAGCCAAAGTTCCGGTGGAAACACCATATATTTT. This translates into CASSQSSGGNTIYF.

This chain joins TRBV30 and TRBJ2-2; 7 bases are a match to TRBD2. Germline CDR1 GTSNPN, CDR2 SVGIG (reference sequence). The V and J ends lost 0 bases and 6 bases, in that order; junction bases with no gene match: 13. This CDR3 spans 17 amino acids. CDR3 bases: TGTGCCTGGAGTGTATCCGTTCGGGCAGGGAGGGCCGGGGAGCTGTTTTTT. Translated: CAWSVSVRAGRAGELFF.

The CDR3 here is CASSQRHWETQYF. The CDR3 bases are TGCGCCAGCAGCCAACGGCATTGGGAGACCCAGTACTTC. The chain joins TRBV4-3 to TRBJ2-5, with D hard to call. Trimming stripped 2 bases from V and 5 bases from J, with 9 bases between. Germline assignment: CDR1 LGHNA and CDR2 YSLEER. This CDR3 has 13 amino acids.

CDR3 residues: CASSQVWGLVEKLFF. DNA for the CDR3: TGCGCCAGCAGCCAAGTGTGGGGGCTGGTGGAAAAACTGTTTTTT. The V gene is TRBV4-3, the J gene TRBJ1-4; TRBD1 is a possible D gene (6 bases). Looked up from germline, CDR1 is LGHNA and CDR2 is YSLEER. The CDR3 extends over 15 amino acids. V was shortened by 1 base and J by 8 bases, with 14 bases between the two germline ends.

The genes are TRBV6-5 and TRBJ2-3, with 8 bases that match TRBD1. V trimming: 11 bases; J trimming: 1 base; junction bases outside the gene matches: 8. The CDR3 length is 14 residues. Germline lookup yields CDR1 MNHEY and CDR2 SVGAGI. The CDR3 region has the DNA TGTGCCGGCACAGGGGGTTGGGGCACAGATACGCAGTATTTT. Translated, it gives CAGTGGWGTDTQYF.

This chain joins TRBV30 and TRBJ1-1; the D gene is possibly TRBD1 (6 bases). This CDR3 has 12 amino acids. Germline assignment: CDR1 GTSNPN and CDR2 SVGIG (reference sequence). V was cut by 5 bases and J by 5 bases, with 12 bases left in between. The CDR3 loop reads CAWATGRTEAFF. CDR3 in DNA: TGTGCCTGGGCTACAGGGAGAACTGAAGCTTTCTTT.

This clone was seen a few times. The chain employs TRBV6-5 and TRBJ2-2, with 7 bases identical to TRBD1. Trimming at V came to 7 bases and at J to 4 bases, leaving 6 bases not matched to a gene. Per the germline V gene, CDR1 is MNHEY and CDR2 is SVGAGI. The length of the CDR3 is 14 residues. The CDR3 DNA is TGTGCCAGCAAACAACAGGGGACCACCGGGGAGCTGTTTTTT. Protein: CASKQQGTTGELFF.

The chain recombines TRBV6-2 or TRBV6-3 with TRBJ2-7; possible D gene TRBD1, 5 bases. V lost 5 bases and J lost 0, with 14 bases in between. The CDR3 is made up of 15 amino acids. Looked up from germline, CDR1 is MNHEY and CDR2 is SVGEGT. DNA for the CDR3: TGTGCCAGCAGTGGGTCGACAGTTTTCTCCTACGAGCAGTACTTC. Residues: CASSGSTVFSYEQYF.

This chain links TRBV7-2 with TRBJ2-1; 8 bases align to TRBD1. This CDR3 is built from 11 residues. Germline V gene lookup returns CDR1 SGHTA and CDR2 FQGNSA. The trim removed 8 bases at V and 7 bases at J, leaving 1 base unmatched. As DNA, the CDR3 is TGTGCCAGCCGGACAGGGAATGAGCAGTTCTTC. It encodes CASRTGNEQFF.

The chain recombines TRBV6-5 with TRBJ1-1; maybe TRBD1 (6 bases). Germline V gene lookup returns CDR1 MNHEY and CDR2 SVGAGI. V was pared by 2 bases and J by 4 bases, with 17 bases between. The CDR3 loop spans 16 amino acids. In nucleotides, the CDR3 is TGTGCCAGCAGTTACGACCGCGCCAGGGGAGGCACTGAAGCTTTCTTT. Amino acid sequence: CASSYDRARGGTEAFF.

The rearrangement links TRBV7-2 to TRBJ2-7; D may be TRBD2 (6 bases). The V end lost 7 bases, the J end lost 2 bases, and 21 bases lay between the germline ends. CDR3 length equals 16 residues. Germline CDR1 is SGHTA and CDR2 is FQGNSA. CDR3 loop: CASMNWAGTVPYEQYF. The CDR3 DNA is TGTGCCAGCATGAATTGGGCGGGGACTGTTCCCTACGAGCAGTACTTC.

The rearrangement uses TRBV4-1 and TRBJ2-7; D possibly matches TRBD1 or TRBD2 (5 bases each). The CDR3 contains 17 residues. Germline CDR1 and CDR2: MGHRA and YSYEKL. Trimming stripped 2 bases from V and 4 bases from J, with 21 bases between. The chain's CDR3 is CASSQSYGASGSYEQYF. The CDR3 region has the DNA TGCGCCAGCAGCCAATCGTACGGGGCTAGTGGTAGTTACGAGCAGTACTTC.